This T cell receptor beta chain was sequenced for a study of blood T cell repertoires in COVID-19. Whole-study context: From T cells, B-cell-depleted T cells, or PBMCs came the material, which was cDNA or gDNA.

Seattle enrolled patients during active infection and tracked them longitudinally. V was pared by 5 bases and J by 4 bases, with 17 bases between. The germline CDR1 and CDR2 sequences are SGHAT and FQNNGV. The CDR3 contains 16 residues. In the original workflow: Nucleated cell number was recorded as an estimate derived from reference gene primer amplification. Using immunoSEQ multiplex PCR, the repertoire was profiled, and TCRdb retains in-frame clones only, with some absent. V, J and clone size are those of that table, while D and trimming were read from the DNA. The sample holds about 240,000 clones; 65% to 90% are singletons and the top ten take roughly 4.6%. The sample holds one count of this clone.

Sequencing was done on a sample of peripheral blood. The sequence was obtained from a man between 50 and 59 years old with COVID-19, enrolled during active disease. V gene TRBV11-2 combines with J gene TRBJ2-2, with a tentative D call TRBD1 (5 bases). The CDR3 sequence: CASSPASTDSTGELFF. The CDR3 bases are TGTGCCAGCAGCCCCGCCTCAACCGACAGCACCGGGGAGCTGTTTTTT.